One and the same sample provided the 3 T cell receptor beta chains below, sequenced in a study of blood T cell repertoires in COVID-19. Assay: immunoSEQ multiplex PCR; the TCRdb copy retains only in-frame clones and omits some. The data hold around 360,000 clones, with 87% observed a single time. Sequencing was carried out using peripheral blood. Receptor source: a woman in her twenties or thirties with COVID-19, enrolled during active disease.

CDR3 protein: CASSLSNQGGYGYTF. In DNA, the CDR3 is TGTGCCAGCAGTTTATCGAACCAGGGAGGGTATGGCTACACCTTC. This chain uses TRBV27 with TRBJ1-2; tentative D call: TRBD1 (5 bases). V was cut by 0 bases and J by 5 bases, with 13 bases left in between. The CDR3 consists of 15 residues. The germline V gene has CDR1 MNHEY and CDR2 SMNVEV (reference sequence).

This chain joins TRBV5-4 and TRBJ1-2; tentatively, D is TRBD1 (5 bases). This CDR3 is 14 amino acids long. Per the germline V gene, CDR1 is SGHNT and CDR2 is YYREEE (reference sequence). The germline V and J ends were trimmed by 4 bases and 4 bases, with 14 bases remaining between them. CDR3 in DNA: TGTGCCAGCAGCCCGGGCGGGGGGTTCTATGGCTACACCTTC. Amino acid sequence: CASSPGGGFYGYTF. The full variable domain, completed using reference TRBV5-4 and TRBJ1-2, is ETGVTQSPTHLIKTRGQQVTLRCSSQSGHNTVSWYQQALGQGPQFIFQYYREEENGRGNFPPRFSGLQFPNYSSELNVNALELDDSALYLCASSPGGGFYGYTFGSGTRLTVV.

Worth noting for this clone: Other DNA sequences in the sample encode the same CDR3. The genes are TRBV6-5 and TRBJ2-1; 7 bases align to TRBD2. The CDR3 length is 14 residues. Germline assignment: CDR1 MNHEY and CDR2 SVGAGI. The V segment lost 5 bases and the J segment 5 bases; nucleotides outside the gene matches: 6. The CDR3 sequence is CASSPRGRDNEQFF. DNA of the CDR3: TGTGCCAGCAGTCCACGGGGGAGGGACAATGAGCAGTTCTTC.